This TCR beta chain stems from a study of shared clonotypes between healthy human individuals. Study-wide findings and caveats: Expectations were that clonotype sharing among donors would be affected by sequencing depth.

CDR3 size: 14 residues. V was pared by 1 base and J by 1 base, with 8 bases between. The V gene's germline CDR1 is KGHSH and CDR2 LQKENI. Notes on this clone: Its target is not known. This sample also contains other DNA sequences that code for the same CDR3.

TCRdb keeps only in-frame clones here, not all; method: immunoSEQ multiplex PCR. The sample holds roughly 1,600,000 clones, 98% seen once. Each of the donors was a healthy adult who was HIV-negative and had not had a recent acute infection or vaccination. The chain combines TRBV18 with TRBJ2-7, with a tentative D call TRBD2 (5 bases). This receptor was taken from a man aged 30 to 45 in good health. Input material: naive CD4+ T cells sorted from blood. Subset indicated: CD45RA+ positively selected. The CDR3: CASSPLPGSYEQYF. In DNA form, the CDR3 reads TGTGCCAGCTCACCACTTCCGGGATCCTACGAGCAGTACTTC. The entire variable domain, with the rest obtained from reference TRBV18 and TRBJ2-7, is as follows: NAGVMQNPRHLVRRRGQEARLRCSPMKGHSHVYWYRQLPEEGLKFMVYLQKENIIDESGMPKERFSAEFPKEGPSILRIQQVVRGDSAAYFCASSPLPGSYEQYFGPGTRLTVT.